This T cell receptor beta chain came from a study of cytomegalovirus exposure and HLA in healthy donors. General study findings and limits: Later analysis demonstrated an association between a missense DCLRE1C variant and TCR beta V- and J-gene trimming.

V lost 6 bases to trimming and J lost 4 bases, with 12 bases between them. The germline V gene encodes CDR1 SGHTA and CDR2 FQGNSA. This CDR3 comprises 13 residues. 13 Jbeta primers and 60 Vbeta primers were used for the PCR. Authors' analysis steps: A later analysis counted approximately 80 million unique TCR beta chains, some 10 million shared. Libraries were prepared by immunoSEQ multiplex PCR; TCRdb keeps only in-frame clonotypes and omits some of them. Clone size and the V and J calls come from that table; the DNA yielded D and trimming. The table lists some 170,000 clones, approximately 80% of them singletons. All donors participated as healthy donors of bone marrow. On this clone: Its specificity is unknown.

The sequence was obtained from a woman in her twenties or thirties in good health and CMV-seropositive. The rearrangement uses TRBV7-2 and TRBJ1-2, with D perhaps matching TRBD1 (6 bases). Sequenced input: PBMCs. The CDR3 coding sequence is TGTGCCAGCAGTACGGGGGGCTCCTATGGCTACACCTTC. The encoded protein is CASSTGGSYGYTF. Full variable domain (rest looked up from reference TRBV7-2 and TRBJ1-2): GAGVSQSPSNKVTEKGKDVELRCDPISGHTALYWYRQSLGQGLEFLIYFQGNSAPDKSGLPSDRFSAERTGGSVSTLTIQRTQQEDSAVYLCASSTGGSYGYTFGSGTRLTVV.